This TCR beta chain stems from a study of naive and memory T cell subsets. Regarding the study as a whole: In naive cells, over 95% of TCR sequences were seen only once. TCR counts from RNA may reflect activation-linked expression changes. From naive to CM, EM and EMRA, diversity decreased and Gini increased.

This CDR3 contains 16 residues. Per germline, CDR1 SGHAT and CDR2 FQNNGV. The V gene end was trimmed by 3 bases and the J gene end by 3 bases; junction bases not matched to a gene: 5. There are many counts of this clonotype. Its specificity is unknown. Both TRBC1 and TRBC2 were covered by a beta constant-region primer of two equimolar oligonucleotides. An oligonucleotide with the SP2 primer and a 12-nucleotide UMI was ligated to the cDNA 3' end. TCRdb itself ran the UMI-ligation and nested PCR reads through MiXCR, one entry per CDR3 protein. The sample has some 150,000 distinct CDR3 sequences, about a sixth seen once.

Sequencing was done on a sample of naive CD4+ T cells from blood. This sequence originates from a human donor in good health. The genes are TRBV11-2 and TRBJ2-6; 7 bases agree with TRBD1. The CDR3 is CASSLTGSYGANVLTF. Written as DNA, the CDR3 is TGTGCCAGCAGCTTGACAGGGTCGTATGGGGCCAACGTCCTGACTTTC. Supplemented by reference TRBV11-2 and TRBJ2-6, the full variable domain reads EAGVAQSPRYKIIEKRQSVAFWCNPISGHATLYWYQQILGQGPKLLIQFQNNGVVDDSQLPKDRFSAERLKGVDSTLKIQPAKLEDSAVYLCASSLTGSYGANVLTFGAGSRLTVL.